Shown below are 4 T cell receptor beta chains from a single sample sequenced in a study of patients and donors after allogeneic stem cell transplantation. TCRdb reprocessed the RT-PCR reads with MiXCR, giving one entry per CDR3 protein. Seen here are more than 850,000 distinct CDR3 sequences, roughly 18% observed once, and the top ten hold roughly 6%. Sequencing input: blood, either unsorted or a sorted T cell fraction (not recorded which). Receptors were obtained from a human donor who was either an allogeneic HSCT recipient or a stem cell or donor lymphocyte infusion donor (not recorded which). It is not recorded whose cells these are; they may come from a transplant donor.

This clonotype has more than one count but fewer than ten. V gene TRBV27 combines with J gene TRBJ2-7; D possibly corresponds to TRBD1 (6 bases). Germline loops: CDR1 MNHEY, CDR2 SMNVEV (reference sequence). The CDR3 has 13 residues. V gave up 5 bases and J gave up 3 bases, with 11 bases separating them. DNA of the CDR3: TGTGCCAGCAGTGTCACAGGGAACTACGAGCAGTACTTC. Amino acids: CASSVTGNYEQYF.

The sample holds many counts of this clonotype. The chain carries TRBV12-3 or TRBV12-4 and TRBJ2-5; D is possibly TRBD2 (5 bases). The CDR3 contains 13 residues. Trimming stripped 6 bases from V and 2 bases from J, with 10 bases between. The DNA for the CDR3 is TGTGCCAGCAGCTGGTCGGGACAAGAGACCCAGTACTTC. This sequence encodes CASSWSGQETQYF.

This chain links TRBV5-1 with TRBJ2-7; D not certain. The CDR3 spans 12 residues. V was pared by 4 bases and J by 5 bases, with 10 bases between. Germline CDR1 SGHRS, CDR2 YFSETQ. The DNA of the CDR3 is TGCGCCAGCAGCATCGGTGGAGACGAGCAGTACTTC. It encodes CASSIGGDEQYF.

In this sample, this clonotype turned up a few times. The chain joins TRBV9 to TRBJ1-3; D is perhaps TRBD1 (6 bases). The CDR3 has 15 residues. Germline-derived CDR1 and CDR2 are SGDLS and YYNGEE. The ends were cut back, 3 bases at V and 2 bases at J, with 12 bases in the middle. Here the CDR3 reads CASSAQGFTGNTIYF. CDR3 nucleotide sequence: TGTGCCAGCAGCGCACAGGGATTTACTGGAAACACCATATATTTT.